This T cell receptor beta chain was identified in a study of blood T cells in healthy people across ages (dated by TCRdb to 2013 to 2016). About the full investigation: In model experiments, roughly one uniquely barcoded TCR beta cDNA molecule per two T cells was captured by template switching. The donors were divided into four age groups: young (average around 15 years), middle-aged (about 40), aged (approximately 64) and long-lived (around 87). To avoid experimental bias, donors of different ages were distributed randomly across sequencing lanes. The study measured age-related changes in TCR beta repertoire diversity using deep sequencing normalized with unique cDNA molecular identifiers. For two donors (one aged 18 to 30 and one aged 80 or older), the study analyzed two additional independent replicas of 1 million unique cDNA reads from the same blood draw. Study-wide findings and limitations: Estimates of total diversity based on one million sequenced T cells were considered lower bounds and underestimates. There was a strong correlation between observed TCR beta diversity and the percentage of naive T cells measured by flow cytometry. Compared with the aged group, the long-lived group had more naive CD4+ T cells, fewer expanded clones and increased TCR diversity, suggesting age selection. As age increased, observed TCR beta diversity per million T cells dropped in a roughly linear way, and a significant reduction was already evident by age about 40. Conclusive comparison of naive and antigen-experienced compartments was prevented by the profiling of bulk unsorted PBMCs. Because donor CMV infection status was unknown, age-related changes in expanded clonotypes were potentially confounded.

Library method: 5' RACE. Data came from an Illumina HiSeq 2500. The second PCR ran for about 6 to 12 cycles and used a J-beta primer mix along with a sample-barcoded 5' primer. A unique molecular identifier was introduced onto each TCR beta cDNA molecule by a template-switch 5' adaptor carrying 12 random nucleotides. Each sample yielded at least 2.5 million CDR3-containing paired-end reads. First-strand cDNA was synthesized from all RNA with the Mint cDNA synthesis kit, primed by a TRBC-specific oligonucleotide. After uracil-DNA glycosylase treatment, a first 18-cycle PCR used universal primers M1SS and BC2_uni_R on all cDNA. In the source study's methods: For normalization, 1 million high-quality reads were randomly selected from each sample, with every read carrying a distinct molecular identifier. Instead of being binned into consensus sequences, reads with shared molecular identifiers were discarded. MiTCR, with a Q25 quality threshold and the strictest error-elimination algorithm, was used for CDR3 identification, clonotype clustering and error correction. Lower-bound total TCR beta diversity was estimated with a nonparametric unseen species model using Euler transformation. Clones were called with MiXCR by TCRdb after fastp trimmed the public reads at Q25, and only in-frame beta chains were retained. Every CDR3 protein is listed once, alongside the most common genes and DNA of its rows. The V and J calls follow TCRdb's processing rather than the paper's. The sample table contains over a million distinct CDR3 sequences; only one count was recorded for around 40% of them. About 3.8% of the sample is taken by the ten largest.

A few counts support this clonotype. No antigen is known for it. No clone much larger than this one lies a single base away; base qualities are absent. Donors were a few dozen systemically healthy Caucasian individuals from Russia aged about 6 to 100 years. Each donor gave around 9.5 milliliters of peripheral blood, collected into EDTA-treated Vacutainer tubes. Ficoll-Paque density-gradient centrifugation was used to isolate PBMCs, with at least 6.5 million per sample. Trizol reagent was used to extract total RNA from PBMCs, with at least 5.5 micrograms per sample. For every donor, an aliquot of PBMCs went through flow cytometry to measure the percentages of naive CD45RAhigh/CD27high T cells. Inclusive of the bounding cysteine and phenylalanine, the CDR3 is 13 residues long. Only the CDR3 DNA stays, 39 bases, in frame from base 1. According to the germline V gene (reference sequence), CDR1 reads SGHKS and CDR2 reads YYEKEE. Trimming at the junction amounts to 2 bases on V and 4 bases on J, and the germline ends lie 10 bases apart.

Sequencing used blood. The TCR sequence derives from a woman younger than 35 in good health. The V and J segments used are TRBV5-5 and TRBJ2-7, with the D segment identity uncertain. In nucleotide form, the sequence is TGTGCCAGCAGCTTAGGAATGGAATACGAGCAGTACTTC. Translated, this is CASSLGMEYEQYF.